Below, 21 T cell receptor beta chains from the same sample are listed, as sequenced in a study of shared clonotypes between healthy human individuals. CD8 cells classed as naive were CD45RO-negative and positively selected for CCR7, excluding terminally differentiated effector memory CD45RA+ cells. TCRdb's copy holds only in-frame clones and misses some; the assay was immunoSEQ multiplex PCR. The table records about 700,000 clones, around 90% of them present only once. Sequenced: naive CD8+ T cells sorted from blood. Receptors originate from a man aged 25-45 years in good health.

The chain uses TRBV28 and TRBJ2-2; D not certain. This CDR3 comprises 12 residues. Germline CDR1 and CDR2: MDHEN and SYDVKM. The V gene lost 5 bases and the J gene lost 2 bases, with 3 bases spanning the gap. The CDR3 spells CASSPNTGELFF. CDR3 coding DNA: TGTGCCAGCAGTCCAAACACCGGGGAGCTGTTTTTT.

This rearrangement joins TRBV18 to TRBJ2-5, with D perhaps matching TRBD2 (6 bases). The CDR3 contains 15 residues. In germline, CDR1 is KGHSH, CDR2 LQKENI. Trimming stripped 6 bases from V and 0 bases from J, with 14 bases between. The CDR3 here is CASSSLLANQETQYF. For the CDR3, the DNA is TGTGCCAGCTCGTCCCTACTAGCAAACCAAGAGACCCAGTACTTC.

The V gene is TRBV5-4, the J gene TRBJ2-7; D remains unclear. The CDR3 is made up of 16 amino acids. CDR1 and CDR2 from the germline V gene are SGHNT and YYREEE (reference sequence). Trimming pared 0 bases from V and 7 bases from J, leaving 20 bases between. The CDR3 is CASSLASWGSPTEQYF. DNA of the CDR3: TGTGCCAGCAGCTTGGCGTCTTGGGGTTCCCCTACGGAGCAGTACTTC.

The genes are TRBV7-9 and TRBJ1-2; the match to TRBD1 covers 8 bases. V lost 5 bases, J lost 0 bases, and 8 bases stayed unmatched. CDR3 length: 16 amino acids. CDR1 SEHNR and CDR2 FQNEAQ come from the germline V gene (reference sequence). The CDR3 DNA sequence: TGTGCCAGCAGCGTACTGGACAGGGCGGCTAACTATGGCTACACCTTC. Translating gives CASSVLDRAANYGYTF.

The chain couples TRBV2 to TRBJ2-1; no definite D call. With 7 bases removed from V and 1 base from J, the gap between germline ends came to 8 bases. The V gene's germline CDR1 is SNHLY and CDR2 FYNNEI. This CDR3 spans 13 amino acids. The CDR3 region is CASIQRSYNEQFF. In DNA form, the CDR3 reads TGTGCCAGCATTCAAAGGTCCTACAATGAGCAGTTCTTC.

This clone has just a few counts. The chain's CDR3 is CASSYKFTDTQYF. CDR3 in DNA: TGTGCCAGTAGCTATAAGTTCACAGATACGCAGTATTTT. The J gene is TRBJ2-3, the V gene TRBV19; D remains unclear. In germline, CDR1 is LNHDA, CDR2 SQIVND (reference sequence). The length of the CDR3 is 13 residues. The V end was cut by 6 bases, the J end by 2 bases, with 9 bases between.

The V call is TRBV29-1, the J call TRBJ2-7, with unresolved D. Trimming pared 2 bases from V and 4 bases from J, leaving 6 bases between. CDR1 and CDR2 from the germline V gene are SQVTM and ANQGSEA. This CDR3 comprises 11 residues. CDR3 coding DNA: TGCAGCGTTGAACTCCAATACGAGCAGTACTTC. This codes for CSVELQYEQYF.

The chain joins TRBV4-2 to TRBJ2-7, with 13 bases matching TRBD2. The CDR3 has 17 amino acids. The germline CDR1 and CDR2 sequences are LGHNA and YNFKEQ. The V and J ends lost 4 bases and 0 bases, in that order; junction bases with no gene match: 6. CDR3 sequence: CASSPGTSGESSYEQYF. The CDR3 DNA is TGTGCCAGCAGCCCAGGGACTAGCGGGGAGAGCTCCTACGAGCAGTACTTC.

The table lists this clone with a few counts. This sequence joins TRBV27 and TRBJ2-3, with D possibly TRBD1 on 5 matching bases. Germline CDR1 is MNHEY and CDR2 is SMNVEV (reference sequence). The CDR3 is 13 residues long. V lost 2 bases and J 4 bases, leaving 7 bases between the germline ends. The CDR3 DNA reads as TGTGCCAGCAGTTTAGCAGGGCCAGATACGCAGTATTTT. Translation: CASSLAGPDTQYF.

CDR3 sequence: CASSPYGYEQYF. CDR3 DNA: TGCGCCAGCAGCCCTTATGGGTACGAGCAGTACTTC. The V call is TRBV5-1, the J call TRBJ2-7; D is undetermined. CDR3 size: 12 residues. V was clipped by 4 bases and J by 4 bases, with 9 bases between them. Germline CDR1 reads SGHRS; CDR2 reads YFSETQ.

This chain connects TRBV7-9 to TRBJ2-1; D uncertain. In germline, CDR1 is SEHNR, CDR2 FQNEAQ (reference sequence). V was trimmed by 0 bases and J by 10 bases, leaving 10 bases between them. There are 13 residues in the CDR3. The CDR3 protein is CASSLALPYEQFF. The CDR3 DNA reads as TGTGCCAGCAGCTTAGCGCTCCCATACGAGCAGTTCTTC.

The rearrangement uses TRBV4-1 and TRBJ2-7; D gene unclear. Trimming removed 1 base at V and 3 bases at J, with 10 bases between. Germline V gene lookup returns CDR1 MGHRA and CDR2 YSYEKL. The CDR3 is 14 residues long. The CDR3 sequence is CASSQGLTGYEQYF. The CDR3 bases are TGCGCCAGCAGCCAAGGCCTGACGGGCTACGAGCAGTACTTC.

This chain joins TRBV4-1 and TRBJ1-2, with D tentatively TRBD1 (5 bases). V was cut by 5 bases and J by 7 bases, with 11 bases left in between. CDR1 MGHRA and CDR2 YSYEKL come from the germline V gene. This CDR3 is built from 12 residues. CDR3 region: CASSAGEGGYTF. In nucleotides, the CDR3 is TGCGCCAGCAGCGCGGGGGAGGGTGGCTACACCTTC.

This chain links TRBV6-1 with TRBJ2-2; TRBD2 matches 11 bases. V lost 6 bases to trimming and J lost 7 bases; unmatched junction nucleotides: 7. The CDR3 totals 15 residues. From germline, CDR1 is MNHNS and CDR2 SASEGT. The CDR3 region is CASSPSGRIGGELFF. CDR3 nucleotides: TGTGCCAGCAGCCCTAGCGGGAGGATCGGCGGGGAGCTGTTTTTT.

The CDR3, as DNA: TGTGCCAGCAGTAAGGATAACACTGAAGCTTTCTTT. Its translation: CASSKDNTEAFF. The gene calls are TRBV11-2 and TRBJ1-1; D remains ambiguous. Germline-derived CDR1 and CDR2 are SGHAT and FQNNGV. The CDR3 covers 12 residues. The V and J ends lost 6 bases and 2 bases respectively, with 7 bases between them. Together with reference TRBV11-2 and TRBJ1-1, the CDR3 gives the full variable domain: EAGVAQSPRYKIIEKRQSVAFWCNPISGHATLYWYQQILGQGPKLLIQFQNNGVVDDSQLPKDRFSAERLKGVDSTLKIQPAKLEDSAVYLCASSKDNTEAFFGQGTRLTVV.

The chain has TRBV5-1 and TRBJ2-1; 9 bases are shared with TRBD1. This CDR3 has 15 residues. Germline V CDR1 and CDR2: SGHRS, YFSETQ. Trimming cost V 4 bases and J 7 bases; bases outside gene matches: 9. DNA for the CDR3: TGCGCCAGCAGCCAGGCGGGACAGGGTGGGAATGAGCAGTTCTTC. Encoded protein: CASSQAGQGGNEQFF.

The chain joins TRBV27 to TRBJ2-1, with D possibly matching TRBD2 (7 bases). There are 15 residues in the CDR3. CDR1 is MNHEY and CDR2 is SMNVEV in the germline V gene (reference sequence). The germline V and J ends were trimmed by 7 bases and 8 bases, with 21 bases remaining between them. CDR3 nucleotides: TGTGCCAGCACTGATTTGGGGGAGGGGGGAGATGAGCAGTTCTTC. This sequence encodes CASTDLGEGGDEQFF.

The gene calls are TRBV6-1 and TRBJ2-7; either TRBD1 or TRBD2 may supply D (5 bases each). Looked up from germline, CDR1 is MNHNS and CDR2 is SASEGT. Trimming pared 8 bases from V and 0 bases from J, leaving 11 bases between. The CDR3 runs 13 residues. CDR3 loop: CASRQRGSYEQYF. The CDR3 region has the DNA TGTGCCAGCCGACAGAGGGGCTCCTACGAGCAGTACTTC.

The CDR3, as DNA: TGTGCCAGCAGCTCGACTAGCGGGAACCCCTATGAGCAGTTCTTC. It yields the protein CASSSTSGNPYEQFF. J is TRBJ2-1 and V is TRBV7-9, with 11 bases lining up with TRBD2. The germline CDR1 and CDR2 sequences are SEHNR and FQNEAQ (reference sequence). The CDR3 has 15 residues. With V trimmed by 4 bases and J by 8 bases, 7 bases remained unmatched.

V and J are TRBV6-1 and TRBJ2-3, with 12 bases that match TRBD2. The CDR3 runs 20 residues. Germline-derived CDR1 and CDR2 are MNHNS and SASEGT. J gave up 2 bases and V 3 bases, and 15 bases lay outside the gene matches. As DNA, the CDR3 is TGTGCCAGCAGTGAGATGGCTAGCGGGAGGGCCAGGAAGGACACAGATACGCAGTATTTT. As protein: CASSEMASGRARKDTDTQYF.

The chain couples TRBV13 to TRBJ1-1; D is ambiguous. The germline V and J ends were trimmed by 0 bases and 5 bases, with 13 bases remaining between them. This CDR3 spans 15 amino acids. From germline, CDR1 is PRHDT and CDR2 FYEKMQ (reference sequence). CDR3 in amino acids: CASSLGDAGRTEAFF. For the CDR3, the DNA is TGTGCCAGCAGCTTAGGCGATGCAGGACGAACTGAAGCTTTCTTT.